Reported below is one T cell receptor beta chain. Its target is unknown. The time point denotes: peak reinfection, 3 to 8 weeks after reinfection detection. No in vitro expansion preceded TCR sequencing of the sorted cells. People who inject drugs from Montreal's HEPCO study were the donors. A couple of donors provided sorted CD3+ CD8+ CD45RO- naive CD8 T cells at all three reinfection time points. The record originates from a study of memory CD8 T cells in hepatitis C reinfection. Study at large: Peak reinfection samples were taken 3 to 8 weeks after detection.

Only in-frame clones appear in the TCRdb table, and some are missing; sequencing was by immunoSEQ multiplex PCR. The top ten hold around 1.2% of the sample, which has 40,000 to 45,000 clones, roughly 90% seen once. Notes on the study in general: Only five donors prevented definitive conclusions about public clonotypes.

CDR1 KGHSH and CDR2 LQKENI come from the germline V gene. The CDR3 spans 14 residues. Losses at the gene ends were 3 bases for V and 9 bases for J; bases not matched to a gene: 9. This clonotype was sampled from a man between 18 and 29 years old with hepatitis C virus infection. The gene calls are TRBV18 and TRBJ1-1, with 8 bases fitting TRBD1. The material sequenced was naive CD8+ T cells sorted from blood. In DNA, the CDR3 is TGTGCCAGCTCACCCATCGACAGGGGTCGTAAAGCTTTCTTT. It encodes CASSPIDRGRKAFF.